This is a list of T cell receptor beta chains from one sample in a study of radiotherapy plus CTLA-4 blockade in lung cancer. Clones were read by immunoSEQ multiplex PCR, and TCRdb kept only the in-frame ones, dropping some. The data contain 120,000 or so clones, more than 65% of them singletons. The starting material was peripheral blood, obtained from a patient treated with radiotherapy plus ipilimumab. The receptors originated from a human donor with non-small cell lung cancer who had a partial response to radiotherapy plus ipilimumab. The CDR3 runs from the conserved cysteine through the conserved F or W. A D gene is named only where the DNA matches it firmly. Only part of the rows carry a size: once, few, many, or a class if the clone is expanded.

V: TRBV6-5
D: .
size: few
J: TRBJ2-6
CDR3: CASSSTRAGANVLTF
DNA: TGTGCCAGCAGTAGTACTAGGGCTGGGGCCAACGTCCTGACTTTC

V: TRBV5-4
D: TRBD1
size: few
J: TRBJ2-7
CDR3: CASSGGTVSYEQYF
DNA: TGTGCCAGCAGCGGTGGGACAGTTTCATACGAGCAGTACTTC

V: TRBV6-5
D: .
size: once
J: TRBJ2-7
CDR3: CASSYSDFGSEYEQYF
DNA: TGTGCCAGCAGTTACTCAGATTTTGGCAGCGAGTACGAGCAGTACTTC

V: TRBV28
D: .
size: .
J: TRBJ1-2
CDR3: CASSLQGYGYTF
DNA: TGTGCCAGCAGTTTACAGGGCTATGGCTACACCTTC

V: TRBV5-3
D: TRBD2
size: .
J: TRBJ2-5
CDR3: CARSTGTSGKYF
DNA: TGTGCCAGAAGCACCGGGACTAGCGGGAAGTACTTC

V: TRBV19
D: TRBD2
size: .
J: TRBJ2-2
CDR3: CASSIESGRGELFF
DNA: TGTGCCAGTAGTATAGAAAGCGGGAGGGGGGAGCTGTTTTTT

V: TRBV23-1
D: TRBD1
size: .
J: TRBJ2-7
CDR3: CASSHSGQGVSYEQYF
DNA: TGCGCCAGCAGTCATTCTGGACAGGGGGTCTCCTACGAGCAGTACTTC

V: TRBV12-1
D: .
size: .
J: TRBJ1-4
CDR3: CASSFKQGRHNEKLFF
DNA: TGTGCCAGCAGCTTTAAACAGGGCCGCCACAATGAAAAACTGTTTTTT

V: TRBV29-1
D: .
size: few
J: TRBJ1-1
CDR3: CSGSRLMNTEAFF
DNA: TGCAGCGGGTCCAGGCTTATGAACACTGAAGCTTTCTTT

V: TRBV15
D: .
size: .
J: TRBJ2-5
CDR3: CATSSRGGAETQYF
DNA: TGTGCCACCAGCAGCCGAGGAGGGGCAGAGACCCAGTACTTC

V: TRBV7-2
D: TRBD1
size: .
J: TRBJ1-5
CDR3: CASSSAPYRGRGNQPQHF
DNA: TGTGCCAGCAGCTCCGCACCCTACAGGGGACGGGGCAATCAGCCCCAGCATTTT

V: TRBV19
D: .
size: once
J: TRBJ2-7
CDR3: CASSIGPGRSYEQYF
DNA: TGTGCCAGTAGTATCGGGCCGGGAAGAAGTTACGAGCAGTACTTC

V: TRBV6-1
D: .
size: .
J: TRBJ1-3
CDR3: CASRAGSPAPIYF
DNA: TGTGCCAGCAGAGCCGGGTCCCCGGCTCCCATATATTTT

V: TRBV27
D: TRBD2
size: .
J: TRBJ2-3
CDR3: CASSPGLAGADTQYF
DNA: TGTGCCAGCAGCCCGGGACTAGCGGGAGCAGATACGCAGTATTTT

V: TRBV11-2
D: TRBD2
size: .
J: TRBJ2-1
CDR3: CASSLAGGSYNEQFF
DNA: TGTGCCAGCAGCTTAGCGGGAGGATCCTACAATGAGCAGTTCTTC

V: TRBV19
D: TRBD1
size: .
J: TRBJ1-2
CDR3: CASSNRGFGGYTF
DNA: TGTGCCAGTAGTAACAGGGGTTTTGGGGGCTACACCTTC

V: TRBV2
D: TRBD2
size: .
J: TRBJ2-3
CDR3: CASRPWTSGRLDTQYF
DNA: TGTGCCAGCAGACCCTGGACTAGCGGGAGGCTGGATACGCAGTATTTT

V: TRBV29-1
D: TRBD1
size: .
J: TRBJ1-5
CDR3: CSARTGGFNQPQHF
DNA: TGCAGCGCCCGGACAGGGGGCTTCAATCAGCCCCAGCATTTT

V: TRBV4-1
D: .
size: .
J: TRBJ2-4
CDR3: CASSQDAGDVKNIQYF
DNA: TGCGCCAGCAGCCAAGATGCAGGCGACGTGAAAAACATTCAGTACTTC

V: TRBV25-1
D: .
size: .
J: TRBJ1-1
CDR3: CASSETYTEAFF
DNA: TGTGCCAGCAGTGAGACATACACTGAAGCTTTCTTT

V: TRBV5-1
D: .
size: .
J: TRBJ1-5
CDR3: CASSLRSSNQPQHF
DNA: TGCGCCAGCAGCTTGAGGAGCTCCAATCAGCCCCAGCATTTT

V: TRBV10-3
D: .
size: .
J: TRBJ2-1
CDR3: CAISESASSYNEQFF
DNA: TGTGCCATCAGTGAAAGCGCCTCCTCCTACAATGAGCAGTTCTTC

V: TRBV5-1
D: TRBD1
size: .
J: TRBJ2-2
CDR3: CASSSGTAPVGELFF
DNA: TGCGCCAGCAGTTCCGGGACAGCGCCAGTGGGGGAGCTGTTTTTT

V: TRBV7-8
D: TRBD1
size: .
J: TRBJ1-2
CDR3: CASSKGQGANHYGYTF
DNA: TGTGCCAGCAGCAAAGGACAGGGGGCGAACCACTATGGCTACACCTTC

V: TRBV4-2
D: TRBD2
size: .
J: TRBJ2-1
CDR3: CASSQDFKASGRDEQFF
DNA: TGTGCCAGCAGCCAAGATTTTAAGGCTAGCGGGAGGGATGAGCAGTTCTTC

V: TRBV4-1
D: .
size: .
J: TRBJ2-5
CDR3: CASSGAAEETQYF
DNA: TGCGCCAGCAGCGGGGCGGCCGAAGAGACCCAGTACTTC

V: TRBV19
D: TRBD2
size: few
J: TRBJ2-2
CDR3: CASSPRTSGRSGELFF
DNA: TGTGCCAGTAGTCCCCGGACTAGCGGGAGATCCGGGGAGCTGTTTTTT

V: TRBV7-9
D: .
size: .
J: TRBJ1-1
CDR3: CASSLVKEDTEAFF
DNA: TGTGCCAGCAGCTTAGTGAAAGAGGACACTGAAGCTTTCTTT

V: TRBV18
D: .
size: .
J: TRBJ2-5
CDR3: CASSPQNLFRGAGETQYF
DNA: TGTGCCAGCTCACCACAGAACCTCTTCAGGGGGGCAGGAGAGACCCAGTACTTC

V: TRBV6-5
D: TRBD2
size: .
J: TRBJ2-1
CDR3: CASSYEGGSSYNEQFF
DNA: TGTGCCAGCAGTTACGAAGGCGGGAGCTCCTACAATGAGCAGTTCTTC

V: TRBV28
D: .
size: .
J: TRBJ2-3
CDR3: CASLTGYGSTDTQYF
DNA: TGTGCCAGCCTCACAGGGTACGGGAGCACAGATACGCAGTATTTT

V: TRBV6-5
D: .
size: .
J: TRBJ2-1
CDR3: CASSYFRGREQFF
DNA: TGTGCCAGCAGTTACTTTCGGGGTAGGGAGCAGTTCTTC

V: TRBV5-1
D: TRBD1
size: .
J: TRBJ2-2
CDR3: CASSTGQGAIGELFF
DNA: TGCGCCAGCAGCACCGGACAGGGGGCGATCGGGGAGCTGTTTTTT

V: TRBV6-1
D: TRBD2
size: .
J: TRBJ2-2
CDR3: CASSELAGGPNGVPFF
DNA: TGTGCCAGCAGTGAATTAGCGGGAGGGCCTAACGGGGTCCCGTTTTTT

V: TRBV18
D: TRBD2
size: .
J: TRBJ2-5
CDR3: CASSRAGEETQYF
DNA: TGTGCCAGCTCCCGGGCGGGAGAAGAGACCCAGTACTTC

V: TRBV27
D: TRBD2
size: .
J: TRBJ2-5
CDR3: CASSPGLAGPAVETQYF
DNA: TGTGCCAGCAGTCCGGGACTAGCGGGACCCGCCGTGGAGACCCAGTACTTC

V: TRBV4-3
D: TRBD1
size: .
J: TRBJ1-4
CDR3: CASSQGPGGLVEKLFF
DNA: TGCGCCAGCAGCCAAGGTCCAGGGGGCCTTGTTGAAAAACTGTTTTTT

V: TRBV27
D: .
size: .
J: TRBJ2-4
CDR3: CASSPVGADIQYF
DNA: TGTGCCAGCAGTCCTGTAGGGGCAGACATTCAGTACTTC

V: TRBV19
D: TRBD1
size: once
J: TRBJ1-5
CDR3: CASSKTGLDQPQHF
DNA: TGTGCCAGTAGCAAGACAGGGTTGGATCAGCCCCAGCATTTT

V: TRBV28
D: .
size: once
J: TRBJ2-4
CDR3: CASSFPTGAKNIQYF
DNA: TGTGCCAGCAGTTTTCCAACAGGGGCCAAAAACATTCAGTACTTC

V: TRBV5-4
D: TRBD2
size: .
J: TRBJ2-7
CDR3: CASSPRGLSSGRGYEQYF
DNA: TGTGCCAGCAGCCCAAGGGGTCTCTCTAGCGGGAGGGGGTACGAGCAGTACTTC

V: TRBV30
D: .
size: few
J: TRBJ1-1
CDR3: CAWNSGGARVFF
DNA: TGTGCCTGGAATTCTGGGGGGGCGCGGGTGTTCTTT

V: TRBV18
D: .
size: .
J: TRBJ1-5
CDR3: CASSLSDSRPQHF
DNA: TGTGCCAGCTCACTATCGGACAGCAGGCCCCAGCATTTT

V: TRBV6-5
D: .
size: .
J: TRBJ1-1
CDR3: CASSPEVVWTLEAFF
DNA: TGTGCCAGCAGTCCCGAGGTCGTGTGGACTCTTGAAGCTTTCTTT

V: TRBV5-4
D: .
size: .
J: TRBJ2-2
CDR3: CASSEPGTRSTGELFF
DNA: TGTGCCAGCAGCGAACCGGGAACGAGGAGTACCGGGGAGCTGTTTTTT

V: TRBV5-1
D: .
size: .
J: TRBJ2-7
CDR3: CASSIEHLNEQYF
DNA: TGCGCCAGCAGTATCGAGCATCTGAACGAGCAGTACTTC

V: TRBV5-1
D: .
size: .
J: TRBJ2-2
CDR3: CASSLTGPGFGTGELFF
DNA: TGCGCCAGCAGCTTGACAGGGCCCGGCTTCGGAACCGGGGAGCTGTTTTTT

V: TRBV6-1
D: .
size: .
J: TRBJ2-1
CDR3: CASSRLLVSYNEQFF
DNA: TGTGCCAGCAGCCGGCTACTAGTATCCTACAATGAGCAGTTCTTC

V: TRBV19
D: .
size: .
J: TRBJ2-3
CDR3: CASSIELGTDTQYF
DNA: TGTGCCAGTAGTATAGAACTAGGCACAGATACGCAGTATTTT

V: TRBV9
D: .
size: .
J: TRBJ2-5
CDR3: CASSVAPGAGTQYF
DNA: TGTGCCAGCAGCGTAGCTCCTGGGGCCGGGACCCAGTACTTC

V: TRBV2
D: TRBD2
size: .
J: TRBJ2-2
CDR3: CASSARGLAGGAGELFF
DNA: TGTGCCAGCAGTGCTCGGGGACTAGCGGGAGGGGCCGGGGAGCTGTTTTTT

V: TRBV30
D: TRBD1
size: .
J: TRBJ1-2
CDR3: CAGGQGAFGYGYTF
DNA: TGTGCCGGCGGACAGGGAGCTTTCGGCTATGGCTACACCTTC

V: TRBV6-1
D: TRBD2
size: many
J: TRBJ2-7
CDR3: CASSEVPGGVGEQYF
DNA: TGTGCCAGCAGTGAAGTCCCGGGAGGGGTGGGCGAGCAGTACTTC

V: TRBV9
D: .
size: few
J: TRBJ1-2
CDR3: CASSPDTRGSYGYTF
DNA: TGTGCCAGCAGCCCCGATACAAGGGGCAGCTATGGCTACACCTTC

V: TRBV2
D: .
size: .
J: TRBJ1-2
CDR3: CASSSEYGYTF
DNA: TGTGCCAGCAGTAGCGAATATGGCTACACCTTC

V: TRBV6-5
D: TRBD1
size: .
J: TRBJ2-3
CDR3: CASRTDRDRVDTQYF
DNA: TGTGCCAGCAGAACCGACAGGGATCGGGTCGATACGCAGTATTTT

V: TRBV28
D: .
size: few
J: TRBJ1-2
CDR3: CASSPGLGYTF
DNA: TGTGCCAGCAGTCCGGGGTTAGGCTACACCTTC